Presented here are 15 T cell receptor beta chains from one specimen sequenced in a study of cytomegalovirus exposure and HLA in healthy donors. Use of 60 Vbeta and 13 Jbeta primers characterized the PCR. The repertoire was sequenced with immunoSEQ multiplex PCR; TCRdb's copy has only in-frame clones and lacks some. The sample contains roughly 160,000 clones, around 77% of which appear only once. The sample was PBMCs. These receptors all stem from a man in his thirties or forties in good health and CMV-seropositive.

The sample holds a few counts of this clone. Additional DNA sequences in this sample encode the identical CDR3. Here the CDR3 DNA reads TGCGCCAGCAGCTTGGGGGGACAGGGAAACTACGAGCAGTACTTC. It specifies CASSLGGQGNYEQYF. The chain combines TRBV5-1 with TRBJ2-7; 9 nucleotides line up with TRBD1. Unmatched junction bases numbered 4, after V lost 0 bases and J lost 3 bases. Germline V lookup: CDR1 SGHRS, CDR2 YFSETQ. The CDR3 has 15 amino acids.

The genes are TRBV10-1 and TRBJ2-7, with 10 positions matching TRBD2. V lost 2 bases to trimming and J lost 4 bases; unmatched junction nucleotides: 2. The CDR3 runs 14 residues. Per germline, CDR1 WNHNN and CDR2 SYGVQD (reference sequence). The CDR3 region has the DNA TGCGCCAGCAGTGAGGGTAGCGGGGGGTACGAGCAGTACTTC. Translated: CASSEGSGGYEQYF.

V and J are TRBV14 and TRBJ2-7; unclear D gene. The V gene's germline CDR1 is SGHDN and CDR2 FVKESK. Trimming removed 3 bases at V and 2 bases at J, with 8 bases between. CDR3 length: 13 amino acids. CDR3 region: CASSHQHPYEQYF. The CDR3 DNA reads TGTGCCAGCAGCCACCAACACCCCTACGAGCAGTACTTC.

V is TRBV11-1 and J is TRBJ2-1, with TRBD2 matching 13 bases. The CDR3 runs 14 residues. The J segment lost 5 bases and the V segment lost 8 bases, leaving 3 bases of the junction unmatched. The V gene's germline CDR1 is SGHAT and CDR2 FQDESV (reference sequence). In nucleotides, the CDR3 is TGTGCCAGCTCGACTAGCGGGGGGCACAATGAGCAGTTCTTC. This translates into CASSTSGGHNEQFF. Together with reference TRBV11-1 and TRBJ2-1, the CDR3 gives the full variable domain: EAEVAQSPRYKITEKSQAVAFWCDPISGHATLYWYRQILGQGPELLVQFQDESVVDDSQLPKDRFSAERLKGVDSTLKIQPAELGDSAMYLCASSTSGGHNEQFFGPGTRLTVL.

The genes are TRBV6-1 and TRBJ2-5, with D perhaps matching TRBD1 (5 bases). Per germline, CDR1 MNHNS and CDR2 SASEGT. V was pared by 0 bases and J by 4 bases, with 15 bases between. The CDR3 loop spans 16 amino acids. The CDR3 DNA sequence: TGTGCCAGCAGTGAAGCAAAGCGCGTCAGGGCAGAGACCCAGTACTTC. Translation gives CASSEAKRVRAETQYF.

The chain links TRBV28 to TRBJ2-5; TRBD1 matches 7 bases. Germline CDR1 reads MDHEN; CDR2 reads SYDVKM. With V trimmed by 5 bases and J by 2 bases, 14 bases remained unmatched. The CDR3 contains 17 residues. The CDR3 protein is CASSVTGAPQPQETQYF. Written as DNA, the CDR3 is TGTGCCAGCAGTGTCACAGGGGCCCCGCAACCTCAAGAGACCCAGTACTTC.

The chain uses TRBV29-1 and TRBJ2-5, with TRBD1 matching over 8 bases. V lost 7 bases to trimming and J lost 0 bases; unmatched junction nucleotides: 4. The CDR3 is 13 residues long. Germline CDR1 SQVTM, CDR2 ANQGSEA. The CDR3 DNA reads TGCAGCGGACAGGGGCGATACCAAGAGACCCAGTACTTC. It is translated as CSGQGRYQETQYF.

The chain links TRBV4-1 to TRBJ2-7; D perhaps matches TRBD2 (6 bases). V was cut by 3 bases and J by 2 bases, with 14 bases left in between. CDR1 and CDR2 from the germline V gene are MGHRA and YSYEKL. The CDR3 covers 15 residues. The CDR3 sequence is CASSQTDSGAYEQYF. As DNA, the CDR3 is TGCGCCAGCAGCCAGACAGATAGCGGAGCCTACGAGCAGTACTTC.

The genes are TRBV9 and TRBJ1-2; D gene uncertain. The germline CDR1 and CDR2 sequences are SGDLS and YYNGEE. The CDR3 consists of 16 residues. V lost 0 bases and J lost 4, with 16 bases in between. CDR3 coding DNA: TGTGCCAGCAGCGTAGTCCCCTGGCAAGGAGCCTATGGCTACACCTTC. Translating gives CASSVVPWQGAYGYTF.

V gene TRBV5-4 combines with J gene TRBJ2-4; a weak D match, TRBD1 (5 bases). V was trimmed by 4 bases and J by 5 bases, leaving 10 bases between them. Germline V gene sequence: CDR1 SGHNT, CDR2 YYREEE (reference sequence). The CDR3 has 13 amino acids. CDR3 coding DNA: TGTGCCAGCAGCCCACAAGGGGAAAACATTCAGTACTTC. It encodes CASSPQGENIQYF.

This clone was seen only once. The rearrangement joins TRBV28 to TRBJ2-5, with TRBD1 matching over 10 bases. This CDR3 region has 16 residues. The ends lost 4 bases at V and 6 bases at J; junction bases unmatched: 11. Germline loops: CDR1 MDHEN, CDR2 SYDVKM. CDR3 in amino acids: CASSSPGTGVQKTQYF. The CDR3 bases are TGTGCCAGCAGTTCCCCGGGGACAGGGGTTCAAAAGACCCAGTACTTC. Full variable domain (rest looked up from reference TRBV28 and TRBJ2-5): DVKVTQSSRYLVKRTGEKVFLECVQDMDHENMFWYRQDPGLGLRLIYFSYDVKMKEKGDIPEGYSVSREKKERFSLILESASTNQTSMYLCASSSPGTGVQKTQYFGPGTRLLVL.

V is TRBV5-4 and J is TRBJ2-7, with 7 bases identical to TRBD1. V shed 0 bases, J shed 7 bases, and the junction held 10 bases outside the gene matches. The V gene's germline CDR1 is SGHNT and CDR2 YYREEE (reference sequence). This CDR3 region has 15 residues. This CDR3 reads CASSLEGTELLEQYF. The CDR3 bases are TGTGCCAGCAGCTTGGAAGGGACAGAGCTACTAGAGCAGTACTTC.

The chain is built from TRBV19 and TRBJ2-2; no reliable D call. Germline loops: CDR1 LNHDA, CDR2 SQIVND (reference sequence). Trimming shortened V by 1 base and J by 8 bases, and 5 bases separated the two germline ends. The CDR3 length is 12 residues. The CDR3 here is CASSIAPGELFF. For the CDR3, the DNA is TGTGCCAGTAGTATAGCCCCAGGGGAGCTGTTTTTT.

As DNA, the CDR3 is TGTGCCAGCAGCACCGACAGGGAAGGGGAGCAGTACTTC. It codes for CASSTDREGEQYF. This chain links TRBV7-3 with TRBJ2-7; 7 bases line up with TRBD1. Germline lookup yields CDR1 SGHTA and CDR2 FQGTGA. Trimming took 5 bases from V and 7 from J; bases not matched to a gene: 8. The CDR3 runs to 13 residues.

The chain has TRBV11-1 and TRBJ1-6; 8 nucleotides line up with TRBD1. Germline loops: CDR1 SGHAT, CDR2 FQDESV (reference sequence). The CDR3 loop spans 14 amino acids. The V gene end was trimmed by 6 bases and the J gene end by 5 bases; junction bases not matched to a gene: 3. Here the CDR3 DNA reads TGTGCCAGCAGTCGGACAGGGAATAATTCACCCCTCCACTTT. Residues: CASSRTGNNSPLHF.